The clone carrying this T cell receptor (beta chain) was seen at least ten times. Symptoms, serum thyroxine and TRAb, thyroid ultrasound, and orbital computed tomography formed the diagnostic basis. This entry is derived from a study of Graves' ophthalmopathy and Graves' hyperthyroidism. CDR3 size: 12 residues. V was shortened by 2 bases and J by 8 bases, with 9 bases between the two germline ends. RNA served as the template for amplifying TCR beta CDR3 regions. Amplification began with first-round RT-PCR using HTBI primers, then second-round multiplex PCR was performed. TCRdb analysed the multiplex PCR reads with MiXCR anew, one entry per CDR3 protein. The table includes about 1.2 million distinct CDR3 sequences, 36% detected once.

This clonotype was sampled from an adult man with Graves' hyperthyroidism. Input material: peripheral blood or thyroid tissue (not recorded which). The V and J genes are TRBV12-3 or TRBV12-4 and TRBJ1-2; D uncertain. The CDR3 spells CASSLTGLGYTF. For the CDR3, the DNA is TGTGCCAGCAGTTTAACTGGTTTAGGCTACACCTTC.